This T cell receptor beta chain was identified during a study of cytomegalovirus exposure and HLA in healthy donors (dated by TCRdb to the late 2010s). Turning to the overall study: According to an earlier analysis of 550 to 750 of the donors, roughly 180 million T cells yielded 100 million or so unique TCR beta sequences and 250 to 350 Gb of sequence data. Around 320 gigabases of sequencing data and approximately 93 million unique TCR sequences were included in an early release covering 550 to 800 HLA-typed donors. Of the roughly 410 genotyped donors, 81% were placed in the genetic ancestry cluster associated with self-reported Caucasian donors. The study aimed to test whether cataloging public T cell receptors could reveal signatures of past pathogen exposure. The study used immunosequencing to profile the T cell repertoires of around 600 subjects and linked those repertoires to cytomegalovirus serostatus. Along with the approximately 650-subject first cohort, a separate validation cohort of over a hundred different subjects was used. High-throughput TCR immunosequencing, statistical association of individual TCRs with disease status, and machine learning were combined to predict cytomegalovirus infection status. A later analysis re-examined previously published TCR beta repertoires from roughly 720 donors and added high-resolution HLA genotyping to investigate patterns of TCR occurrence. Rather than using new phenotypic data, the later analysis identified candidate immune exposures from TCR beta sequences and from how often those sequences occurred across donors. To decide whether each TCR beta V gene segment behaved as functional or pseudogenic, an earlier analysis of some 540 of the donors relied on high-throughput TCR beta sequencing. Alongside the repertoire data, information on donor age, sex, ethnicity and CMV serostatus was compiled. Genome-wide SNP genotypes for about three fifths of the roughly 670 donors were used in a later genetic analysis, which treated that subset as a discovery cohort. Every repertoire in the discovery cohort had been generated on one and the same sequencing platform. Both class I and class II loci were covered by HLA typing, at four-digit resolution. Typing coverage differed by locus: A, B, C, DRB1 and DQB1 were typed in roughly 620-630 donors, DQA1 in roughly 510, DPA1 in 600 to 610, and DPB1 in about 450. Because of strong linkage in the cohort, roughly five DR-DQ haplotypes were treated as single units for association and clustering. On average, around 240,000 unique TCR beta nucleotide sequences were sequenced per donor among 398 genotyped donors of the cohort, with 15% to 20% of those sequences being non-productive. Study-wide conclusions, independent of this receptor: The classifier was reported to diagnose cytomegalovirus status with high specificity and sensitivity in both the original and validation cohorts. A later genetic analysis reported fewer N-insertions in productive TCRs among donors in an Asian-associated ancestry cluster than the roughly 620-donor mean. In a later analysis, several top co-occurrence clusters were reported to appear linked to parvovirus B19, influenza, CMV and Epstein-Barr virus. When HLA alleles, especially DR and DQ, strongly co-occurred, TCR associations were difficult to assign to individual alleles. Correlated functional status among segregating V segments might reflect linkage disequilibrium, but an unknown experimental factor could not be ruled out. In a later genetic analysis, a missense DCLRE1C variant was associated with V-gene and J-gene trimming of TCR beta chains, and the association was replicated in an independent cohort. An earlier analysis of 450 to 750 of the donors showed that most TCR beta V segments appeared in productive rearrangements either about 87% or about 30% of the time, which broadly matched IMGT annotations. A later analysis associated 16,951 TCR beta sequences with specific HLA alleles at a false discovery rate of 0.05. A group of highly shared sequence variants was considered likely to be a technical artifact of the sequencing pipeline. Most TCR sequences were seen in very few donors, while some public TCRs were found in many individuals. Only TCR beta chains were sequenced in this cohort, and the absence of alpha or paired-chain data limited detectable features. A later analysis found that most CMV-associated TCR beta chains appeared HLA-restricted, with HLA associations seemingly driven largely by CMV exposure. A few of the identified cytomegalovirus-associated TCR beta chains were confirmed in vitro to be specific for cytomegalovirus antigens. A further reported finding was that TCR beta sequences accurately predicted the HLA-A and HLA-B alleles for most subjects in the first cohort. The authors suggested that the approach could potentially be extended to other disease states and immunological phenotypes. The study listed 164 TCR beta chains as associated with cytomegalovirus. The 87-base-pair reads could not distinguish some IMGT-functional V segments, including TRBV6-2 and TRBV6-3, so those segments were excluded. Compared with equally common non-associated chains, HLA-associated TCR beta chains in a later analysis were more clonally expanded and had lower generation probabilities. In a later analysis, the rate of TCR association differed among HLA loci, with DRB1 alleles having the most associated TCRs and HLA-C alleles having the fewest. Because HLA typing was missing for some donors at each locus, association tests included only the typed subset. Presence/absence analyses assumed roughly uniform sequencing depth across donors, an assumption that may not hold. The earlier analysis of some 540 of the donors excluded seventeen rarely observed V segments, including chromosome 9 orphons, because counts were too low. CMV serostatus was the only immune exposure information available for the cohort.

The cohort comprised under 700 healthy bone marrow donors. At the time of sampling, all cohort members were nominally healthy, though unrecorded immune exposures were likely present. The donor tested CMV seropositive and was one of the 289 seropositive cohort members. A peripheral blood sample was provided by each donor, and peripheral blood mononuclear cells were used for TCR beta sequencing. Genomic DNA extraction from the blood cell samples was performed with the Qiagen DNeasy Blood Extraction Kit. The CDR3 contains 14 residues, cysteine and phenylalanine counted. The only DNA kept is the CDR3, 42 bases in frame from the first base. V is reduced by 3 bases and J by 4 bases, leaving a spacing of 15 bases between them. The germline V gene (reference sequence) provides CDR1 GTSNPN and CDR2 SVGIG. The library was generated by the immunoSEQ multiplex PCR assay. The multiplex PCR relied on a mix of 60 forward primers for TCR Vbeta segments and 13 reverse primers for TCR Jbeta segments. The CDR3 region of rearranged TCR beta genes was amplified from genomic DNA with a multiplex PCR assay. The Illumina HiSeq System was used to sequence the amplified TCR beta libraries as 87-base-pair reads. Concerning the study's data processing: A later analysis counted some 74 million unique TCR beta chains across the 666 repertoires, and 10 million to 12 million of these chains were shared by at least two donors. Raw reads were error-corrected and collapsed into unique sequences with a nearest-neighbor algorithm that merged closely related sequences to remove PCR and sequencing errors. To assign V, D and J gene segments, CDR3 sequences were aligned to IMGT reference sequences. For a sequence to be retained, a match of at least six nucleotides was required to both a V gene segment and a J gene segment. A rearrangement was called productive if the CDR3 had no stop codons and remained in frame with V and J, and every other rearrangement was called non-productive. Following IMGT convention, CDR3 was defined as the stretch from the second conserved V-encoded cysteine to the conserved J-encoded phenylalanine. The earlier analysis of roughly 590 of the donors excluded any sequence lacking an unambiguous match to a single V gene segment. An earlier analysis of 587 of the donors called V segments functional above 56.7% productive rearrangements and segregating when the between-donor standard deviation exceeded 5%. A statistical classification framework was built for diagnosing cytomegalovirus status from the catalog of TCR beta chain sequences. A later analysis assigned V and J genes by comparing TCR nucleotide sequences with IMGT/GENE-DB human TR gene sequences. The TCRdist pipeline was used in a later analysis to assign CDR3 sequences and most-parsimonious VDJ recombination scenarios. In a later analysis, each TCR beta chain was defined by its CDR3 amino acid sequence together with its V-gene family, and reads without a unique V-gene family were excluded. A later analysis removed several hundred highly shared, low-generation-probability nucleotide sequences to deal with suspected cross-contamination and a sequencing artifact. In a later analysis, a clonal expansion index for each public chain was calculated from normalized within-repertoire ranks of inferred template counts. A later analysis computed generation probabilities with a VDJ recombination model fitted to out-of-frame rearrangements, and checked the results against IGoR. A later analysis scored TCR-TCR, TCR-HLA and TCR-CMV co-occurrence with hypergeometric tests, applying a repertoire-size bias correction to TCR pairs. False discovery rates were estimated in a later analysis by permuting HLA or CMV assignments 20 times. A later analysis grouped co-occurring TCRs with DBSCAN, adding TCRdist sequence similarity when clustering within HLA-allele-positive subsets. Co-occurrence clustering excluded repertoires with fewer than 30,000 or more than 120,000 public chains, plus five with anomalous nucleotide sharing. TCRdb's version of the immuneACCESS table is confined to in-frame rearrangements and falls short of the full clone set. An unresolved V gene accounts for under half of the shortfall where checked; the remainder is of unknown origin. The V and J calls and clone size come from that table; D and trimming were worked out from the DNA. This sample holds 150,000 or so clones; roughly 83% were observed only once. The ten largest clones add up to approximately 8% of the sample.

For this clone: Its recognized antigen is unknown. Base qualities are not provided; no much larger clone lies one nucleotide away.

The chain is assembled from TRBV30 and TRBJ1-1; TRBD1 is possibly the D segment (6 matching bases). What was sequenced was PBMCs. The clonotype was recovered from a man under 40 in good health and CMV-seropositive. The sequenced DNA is TGTGCCTGGAGGGCCGGGGGGGGCGGCACTGAAGCTTTCTTT. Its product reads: CAWRAGGGGTEAFF. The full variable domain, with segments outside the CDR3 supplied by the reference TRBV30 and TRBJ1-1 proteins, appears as SQTIHQWPATLVQPVGSPLSLECTVEGTSNPNLYWYRQAAGRGLQLLFYSVGIGQISSEVPQNLSASRPQDRQFILSSKKLLLSDSGFYLCAWRAGGGGTEAFFGQGTRLTVV.